This T cell receptor (beta chain) was sequenced during a study of regulatory T cells in long-lasting Graves disease. Sample time point: persistent/refractory GD, antithyroid drugs over 5 years with positive TRAb. The TCR library was made from RNA that had been extracted from PBMCs in TRIzol. This CDR3 contains 13 residues. The ends were cut back, 0 bases at V and 6 bases at J, with 9 bases in the middle. The germline CDR1 and CDR2 sequences are SGDLS and YYNGEE. To make TCR beta libraries, researchers used iRepertoire HTBI primers and Arm-PCR of CDR3 regions. Original processing notes: Gene usage covered 62 TRBV and some 13 TRBJ segments. TCRdb processed the multiplex PCR reads anew with MiXCR; each CDR3 protein has one entry. These V and J calls originate from TCRdb's pipeline instead of the authors' own analysis. The repertoire holds more than 650,000 distinct CDR3 sequences, with about 32% as singletons.

This clonotype was detected a few times. This clonotype was sampled from a female donor with Graves disease. The sequencing here drew on peripheral blood mononuclear cells (PBMCs), taken when the disease was refractory, from a patient treated with antithyroid drugs. The chain joins TRBV9 to TRBJ1-2, with D maybe TRBD1 (5 bases). CDR3 sequence: CASSVDGGDGYTF. The CDR3 DNA follows: TGTGCCAGCAGCGTAGACGGGGGGGATGGCTACACCTTC.